The 18 T cell receptor beta chains below all came from one sample that was sequenced in a study of OX40 agonist ivuxolimab in advanced cancers. The method was immunoSEQ multiplex PCR; TCRdb's version includes in-frame clones alone and lacks a portion of them. The profile shows 80,000 or so clones, roughly 89% of them singletons. This sample comprised CD4+ or CD8+ T cells sorted from blood, obtained in a trial of the OX40 agonist ivuxolimab. Every receptor here comes from an adult with an advanced solid tumor such as melanoma, head and neck, liver or kidney cancer.

The V and J genes are TRBV6-1 and TRBJ2-2, with D possibly TRBD1 on 6 matching bases. V shed 6 bases and J shed 7 bases, with 15 bases lying between them. Per the germline V gene, CDR1 is MNHNS and CDR2 is SASEGT. The CDR3 contains 14 residues. CDR3 in amino acids: CASSRPGANGELFF. The DNA for the CDR3 is TGTGCCAGCAGCCGTCCAGGGGCAAACGGGGAGCTGTTTTTT.

V gene TRBV7-3 combines with J gene TRBJ2-7; 7 nucleotides agree with TRBD1. CDR1 and CDR2 (germline): SGHTA, FQGTGA. The CDR3 consists of 15 residues. Losses at the gene ends were 2 bases for V and 0 bases for J; bases not matched to a gene: 4. The DNA of the CDR3 is TGTGCCAGCAGCTTATCGGGACAGAGCTCCTACGAGCAGTACTTC. This sequence encodes CASSLSGQSSYEQYF.

The chain carries TRBV27 and TRBJ2-7; D is undetermined. Germline V lookup: CDR1 MNHEY, CDR2 SMNVEV (reference sequence). CDR3 length equals 13 residues. The ends were cut back, 6 bases at V and 4 bases at J, with 13 bases in the middle. The CDR3: CASSPRPDYEQYF. CDR3 nucleotides: TGTGCCAGCAGCCCACGACCAGATTACGAGCAGTACTTC.

This chain uses TRBV10-2 with TRBJ1-5, with D possibly TRBD1 on 5 matching bases. The germline CDR1 and CDR2 sequences are WSHSY and SAAADI. The CDR3 spans 15 residues. Trimming left V 2 bases short and J 6 bases short, with 14 bases between. The CDR3 protein is CASSEGAGLGQPQHF. The CDR3 region has the DNA TGCGCCAGCAGTGAGGGGGCCGGTCTTGGTCAGCCCCAGCATTTT.

The rearrangement joins TRBV6-5 to TRBJ1-1, with TRBD1 as a possible D gene (6 bases). Germline V CDR1 and CDR2: MNHEY, SVGAGI. V lost 4 bases and J lost 1, with 16 bases in between. The CDR3 contains 16 residues. CDR3 nucleotides: TGTGCCAGCAGTTCCTATAGACAGGACCCGAACACTGAAGCTTTCTTT. Its protein product is CASSSYRQDPNTEAFF.

This chain joins TRBV18 and TRBJ2-2; TRBD2 matches 12 bases. With 3 bases clipped from V and 3 bases from J, the junction kept 8 bases outside the gene matches. In germline, CDR1 is KGHSH, CDR2 LQKENI. The CDR3 has 18 amino acids. The DNA for the CDR3 is TGTGCCAGCTCACCTCGACCTAGACTAGCGGGAGACACCGGGGAGCTGTTTTTT. Protein product: CASSPRPRLAGDTGELFF.

The chain combines TRBV5-4 with TRBJ2-3, with 7 nucleotides matching TRBD2. CDR3 length: 14 amino acids. The V and J ends lost 4 bases and 0 bases, in that order; junction bases with no gene match: 2. CDR1 is SGHNT and CDR2 is YYREEE in the germline V gene (reference sequence). CDR3 nucleotide sequence: TGTGCCAGCAGCCTTAGCGGGAGCACAGATACGCAGTATTTT. It is translated as CASSLSGSTDTQYF. Using reference TRBV5-4 and TRBJ2-3 for the parts outside the CDR3, the full variable domain is ETGVTQSPTHLIKTRGQQVTLRCSSQSGHNTVSWYQQALGQGPQFIFQYYREEENGRGNFPPRFSGLQFPNYSSELNVNALELDDSALYLCASSLSGSTDTQYFGPGTRLTVL.

V gene TRBV12-2 combines with J gene TRBJ2-5. TRBV12-2 is labeled a pseudogene. The CDR3 extends over 19 amino acids. The chain's CDR3 is CASRLARFMGDRSQETQYF. CDR3 bases: TGTGCAAGTCGCTTAGCCCGGTTTATGGGAGACAGAAGCCAAGAGACCCAGTACTTC.

The rearrangement joins TRBV9 to TRBJ2-3, with TRBD2 matching 7 bases. The CDR3 extends over 15 amino acids. Germline CDR1 SGDLS, CDR2 YYNGEE. The V segment lost 0 bases and the J segment 0 bases; nucleotides outside the gene matches: 1. The CDR3 region has the DNA TGTGCCAGCAGCGTAGACGGGAGGAGCACAGATACGCAGTATTTT. Amino acids: CASSVDGRSTDTQYF.

The rearrangement links TRBV7-8 to TRBJ1-6; 7 positions agree with TRBD1. V trimming: 5 bases; J trimming: 2 bases; junction bases outside the gene matches: 6. Germline assignment: CDR1 SGHVS and CDR2 FQNEAQ. The CDR3 has 16 residues. CDR3: CASSIDRDTYNSPLHF. The CDR3 DNA reads TGTGCCAGCAGCATTGACAGGGACACCTATAATTCACCCCTCCACTTT.

V usage is TRBV6-5 and J usage is TRBJ1-2, with D unresolved. The CDR3 has 12 amino acids. V shed 10 bases and J shed 4 bases, with 13 bases lying between them. Germline lookup yields CDR1 MNHEY and CDR2 SVGAGI. In nucleotides, the CDR3 is TGTGCCACCAAGGACCCTGGCTATGGCTACACCTTC. It codes for CATKDPGYGYTF.

This CDR3 is CASSARQINQPQHF. The CDR3 nucleotides are TGTGCCAGTAGTGCCCGACAGATCAATCAGCCCCAGCATTTT. This rearrangement joins TRBV19 to TRBJ1-5, with a weak D call TRBD1 (5 bases). There are 14 residues in the CDR3. Germline assignment: CDR1 LNHDA and CDR2 SQIVND (reference sequence). The V end was cut by 5 bases, the J end by 3 bases, with 11 bases between. The full variable domain, in which reference TRBV19 and TRBJ1-5 provide the parts outside the CDR3, is DGGITQSPKYLFRKEGQNVTLSCEQNLNHDAMYWYRQDPGQGLRLIYYSQIVNDFQKGDIAEGYSVSREKKESFPLTVTSAQKNPTAFYLCASSARQINQPQHFGDGTRLSIL.

This chain connects TRBV6-1 to TRBJ1-1, with D perhaps matching TRBD1 (6 bases). This CDR3 has 13 residues. V gave up 4 bases and J gave up 6 bases, with 12 bases separating them. Per germline, CDR1 MNHNS and CDR2 SASEGT. The DNA of the CDR3 is TGTGCCAGCAGTGCCAGGGGTTGGGCTGAAGCTTTCTTT. Amino acid sequence: CASSARGWAEAFF.

This sequence joins TRBV5-4 and TRBJ1-2; 8 bases map to TRBD1. The V and J ends lost 0 bases and 3 bases, in that order; junction bases with no gene match: 1. This CDR3 contains 14 residues. Germline V lookup: CDR1 SGHNT, CDR2 YYREEE (reference sequence). CDR3 nucleotides: TGTGCCAGCAGCTTGGTGGGACAGGACTATGGCTACACCTTC. It translates to CASSLVGQDYGYTF.

The chain carries TRBV18 and TRBJ2-7, with TRBD2 matching over 7 bases. Trimming cost V 2 bases and J 4 bases; bases outside gene matches: 8. The CDR3 consists of 15 residues. Germline CDR1 KGHSH, CDR2 LQKENI. The CDR3 DNA follows: TGTGCCAGCTCACCAGCCCAGACTAGCTTTTACGAGCAGTACTTC. It is translated as CASSPAQTSFYEQYF. Variable domain in full (rest from reference TRBV18 and TRBJ2-7): NAGVMQNPRHLVRRRGQEARLRCSPMKGHSHVYWYRQLPEEGLKFMVYLQKENIIDESGMPKERFSAEFPKEGPSILRIQQVVRGDSAAYFCASSPAQTSFYEQYFGPGTRLTVT.

The chain links TRBV2 to TRBJ2-2; D not certain. The CDR3 is made up of 12 amino acids. V was pared by 8 bases and J by 6 bases, with 10 bases between. In germline, CDR1 is SNHLY, CDR2 FYNNEI. CDR3 DNA sequence: TGTGCCAGCCGAGAGATGTCCGGGGAGCTGTTTTTT. Its protein is CASREMSGELFF.

The chain employs TRBV7-9 and TRBJ1-4; 12 bases are a match to TRBD1. The junction had 3 bases not matched to a gene; V was cut back by 5 bases and J by 8 bases. CDR3 length equals 14 residues. Germline lookup yields CDR1 SEHNR and CDR2 FQNEAQ (reference sequence). The chain's CDR3 is CASSPGTGGEKLFF. The CDR3, as DNA: TGTGCCAGCAGCCCCGGGACAGGGGGCGAAAAACTGTTTTTT.

J is TRBJ2-1 and V is TRBV5-1, with 8 bases fitting TRBD1. V dropped 4 bases and J dropped 6; count of bases not matched to a gene: 6. The CDR3 contains 14 residues. CDR1 and CDR2 from the germline V gene are SGHRS and YFSETQ. The CDR3 protein is CASSGQGITNEQFF. The CDR3, as DNA: TGCGCCAGCAGCGGACAGGGTATCACCAATGAGCAGTTCTTC.